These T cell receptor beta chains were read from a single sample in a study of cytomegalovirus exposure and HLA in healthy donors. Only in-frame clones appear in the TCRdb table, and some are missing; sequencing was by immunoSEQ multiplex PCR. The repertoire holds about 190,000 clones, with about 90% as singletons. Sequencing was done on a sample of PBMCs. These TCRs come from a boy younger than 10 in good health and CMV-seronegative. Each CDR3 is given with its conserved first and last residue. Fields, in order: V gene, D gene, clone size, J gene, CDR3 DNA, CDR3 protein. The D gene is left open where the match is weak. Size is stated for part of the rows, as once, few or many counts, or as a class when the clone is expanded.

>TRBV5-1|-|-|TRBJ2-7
TGCGCCAGCAGCCTAGGGGGTAGCCCAGCCTACGAGCAGTACTTC
CASSLGGSPAYEQYF
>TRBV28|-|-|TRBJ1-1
TGTGCCAGCACCCCCCCGGGCAGGGTGGGCACTGAAGCTTTCTTT
CASTPPGRVGTEAFF
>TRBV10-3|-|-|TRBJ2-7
TGTGCCATCGGCGGCCCTGAATCTACCTACGAGCAGTACTTC
CAIGGPESTYEQYF
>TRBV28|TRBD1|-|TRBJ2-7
TGTGCCAGCAGTTTCGGGGACAGATACGAGCAGTACTTC
CASSFGDRYEQYF
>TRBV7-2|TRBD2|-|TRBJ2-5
TGTGCCAGCAGCTATAGCGGGATGGATCAAGAGACCCAGTACTTC
CASSYSGMDQETQYF
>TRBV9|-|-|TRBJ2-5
TGTGCCAGCAGCGTAGATGGACGCCTAGCCCAAGAGACCCAGTACTTC
CASSVDGRLAQETQYF
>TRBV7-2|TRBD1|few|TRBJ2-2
TGTGCCAGCAGCTTAGCGCAGGACAGGGCTAACACCGGGGAGCTGTTTTTT
CASSLAQDRANTGELFF
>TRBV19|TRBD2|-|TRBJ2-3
TGTGCCAGTAGTGCGCAGAGCGGGATCTCAGATACGCAGTATTTT
CASSAQSGISDTQYF
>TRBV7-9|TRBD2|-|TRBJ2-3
TGTGCCAGCAGCCGGACTAGCGGGGGGGCCACAGATACGCAGTATTTT
CASSRTSGGATDTQYF
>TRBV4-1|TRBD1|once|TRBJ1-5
TGCGCCAGCAGCCAAGACCTTCAGGGACAGGGGGCGGATCAGCCCCAGCATTTT
CASSQDLQGQGADQPQHF
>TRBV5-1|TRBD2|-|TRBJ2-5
TGCGCCAGCAGCTTGCGGACTAGCGGGAGGGGTGAGCAGTACTTC
CASSLRTSGRGEQYF
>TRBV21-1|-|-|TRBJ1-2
TGTGCCAGCAGCAAAGTACGAGGGACAGGGGAAAACTATGGCTACACCTTC
CASSKVRGTGENYGYTF
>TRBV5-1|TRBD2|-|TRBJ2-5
TGCGCCAGCAGCTTGGAAGCGGGAGGGCCGGGAGAGACCCAGTACTTC
CASSLEAGGPGETQYF
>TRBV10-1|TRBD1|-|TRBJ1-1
TGCGCCAGCAGTGAGTCGACTACAGGGGTACGGACTGAAGCTTTCTTT
CASSESTTGVRTEAFF
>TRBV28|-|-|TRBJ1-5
TGTGCCAGCAGTTTATTCCCCCAGGGCAATCAGCCCCAGCATTTT
CASSLFPQGNQPQHF
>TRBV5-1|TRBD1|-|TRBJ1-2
TGCGCCAGCAGTCTAACCGGGACAGGGGGTTATGGCTACACCTTC
CASSLTGTGGYGYTF
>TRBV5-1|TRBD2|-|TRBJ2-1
TGCGCCAGCAGTCCCGGTAGGCCTCGACTAGCGGAGAGGGCCAATGAGCAGTTCTTC
CASSPGRPRLAERANEQFF
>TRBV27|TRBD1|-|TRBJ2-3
TGTGCCAGCAGTCCCCCCCGGGACAGGGTGTACACAGATACGCAGTATTTT
CASSPPRDRVYTDTQYF
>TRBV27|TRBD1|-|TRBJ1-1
TGTGCCAGCAGTTTATGGGACAGCACTGAAGCTTTCTTT
CASSLWDSTEAFF
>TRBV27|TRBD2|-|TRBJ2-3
TGTGCCAGCAGTTTAGTGCGGGAGCGGGTATCCACAGATACGCAGTATTTT
CASSLVRERVSTDTQYF
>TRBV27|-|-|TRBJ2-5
TGTGCCAGCAGTTTATCGCGACTAGGAGGGGAGACTCAGTACTTC
CASSLSRLGGETQYF
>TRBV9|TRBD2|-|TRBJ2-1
TGTGCCAGCAGCTCACGACTAGCGGGACCATACAATGAGCAGTTCTTC
CASSSRLAGPYNEQFF
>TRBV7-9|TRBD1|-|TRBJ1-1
TGTGCCAGCAGCCTTGGGGACAGGGGAACCAACACTGAAGCTTTCTTT
CASSLGDRGTNTEAFF
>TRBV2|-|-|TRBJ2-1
TGTGCCAGCAGGCCGGACTGGAACAATGAGCAGTTCTTC
CASRPDWNNEQFF
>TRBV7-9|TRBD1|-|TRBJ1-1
TGTGCCAGCACCCGAACAGGGGGTACTGAAGCTTTCTTT
CASTRTGGTEAFF
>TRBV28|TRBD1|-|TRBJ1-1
TGTGCCAGCTGCCCGCCCTACAGGGGGGGGGACACTGAAGCTTTCTTT
CASCPPYRGGDTEAFF
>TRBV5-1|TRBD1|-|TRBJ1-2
TGCGCCAGCAGCTTCGAGGGGGCGAGGTATGGCTACACCTTC
CASSFEGARYGYTF
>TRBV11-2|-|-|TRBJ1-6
TGTGCCAGCAGCTTAGGAGGGGAGGGGGGACGGGGGAATTCTGCCCTCCACTTT
CASSLGGEGGRGNSALHF
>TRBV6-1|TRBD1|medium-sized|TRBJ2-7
TGTGCCATTCGAACGGGGGGGACAGGGGGCTACGAGCAGTACTTC
CAIRTGGTGGYEQYF
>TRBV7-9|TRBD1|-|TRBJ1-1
TGTGCCAGCAGCTTAGAGAGACAGGGGCACACTGAAGCTTTCTTT
CASSLERQGHTEAFF
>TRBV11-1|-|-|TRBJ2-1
TGTGCCAGCAGCGCGGAGGTTATGGGGGGAAATGAGCAGTTCTTC
CASSAEVMGGNEQFF
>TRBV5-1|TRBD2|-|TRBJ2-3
TGCGCCAGCAGCCCGATCGGGGGAGGGGTCACAGATACGCAGTATTTT
CASSPIGGGVTDTQYF
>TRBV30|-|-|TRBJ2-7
TGTGCCTGGAGTATAGGGGATCCCTCCTACGAGCAGTACTTC
CAWSIGDPSYEQYF
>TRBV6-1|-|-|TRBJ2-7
TGTGCCAGCAGCAGGTTTTACGAGCAGTACTTC
CASSRFYEQYF
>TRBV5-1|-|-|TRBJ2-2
TGCGCCAGCAGCCTACGGAGGGCCGAAAACACCGGGGAGCTGTTTTTT
CASSLRRAENTGELFF
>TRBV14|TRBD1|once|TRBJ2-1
TGTGCCAGCAGCTATATTCCCCCCGGGACAGGGGGACACAATGAGCAGTTCTTC
CASSYIPPGTGGHNEQFF
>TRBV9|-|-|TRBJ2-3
TGTGCCAGCAGCGATCGACTAGGGATTACAGATACGCAGTATTTT
CASSDRLGITDTQYF
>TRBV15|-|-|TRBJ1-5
TGTGCCACCAGCAGAGATTTGAGTCTCAATCAGCCCCAGCATTTT
CATSRDLSLNQPQHF
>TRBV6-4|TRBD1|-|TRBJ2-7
TGTGCCATCGATCCCGGGACAGTTTCCTACGAGCAGTACTTC
CAIDPGTVSYEQYF
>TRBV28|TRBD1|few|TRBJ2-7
TGTGCTACCGGGGACAGTTTTTACGAGCAGTACTTC
CATGDSFYEQYF